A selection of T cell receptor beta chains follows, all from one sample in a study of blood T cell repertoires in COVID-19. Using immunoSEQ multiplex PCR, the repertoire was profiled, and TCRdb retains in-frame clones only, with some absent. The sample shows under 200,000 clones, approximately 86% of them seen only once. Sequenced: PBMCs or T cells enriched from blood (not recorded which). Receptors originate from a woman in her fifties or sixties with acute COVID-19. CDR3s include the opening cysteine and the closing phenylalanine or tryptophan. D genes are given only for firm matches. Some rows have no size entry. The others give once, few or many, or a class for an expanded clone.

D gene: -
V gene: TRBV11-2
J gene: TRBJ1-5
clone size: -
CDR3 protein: CASSLHPGGQPQHF
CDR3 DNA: TGTGCCAGCAGCTTGCACCCTGGGGGGCAGCCCCAGCATTTT

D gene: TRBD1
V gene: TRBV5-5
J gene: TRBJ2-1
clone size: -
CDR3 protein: CASSSNTGGEQNEQFF
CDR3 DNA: TGTGCCAGCAGCTCCAATACAGGGGGCGAACAGAATGAGCAGTTCTTC

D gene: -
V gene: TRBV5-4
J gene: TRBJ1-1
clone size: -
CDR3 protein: CASSLRRESNTEAFF
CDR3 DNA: TGTGCCAGCAGCTTGCGGAGGGAATCGAACACTGAAGCTTTCTTT

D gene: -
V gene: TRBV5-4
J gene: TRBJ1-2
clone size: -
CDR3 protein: CASSFTRAANYGYTF
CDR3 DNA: TGTGCCAGCAGCTTCACCAGGGCAGCTAACTATGGCTACACCTTC

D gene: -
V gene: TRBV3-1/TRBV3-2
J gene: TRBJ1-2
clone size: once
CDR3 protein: CASSQEGGPHYGYTF
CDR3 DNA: TGTGCCAGCAGCCAAGAAGGGGGACCGCACTATGGCTACACCTTC

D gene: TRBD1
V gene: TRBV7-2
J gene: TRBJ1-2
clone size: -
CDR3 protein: CASSSSQTGRSGYTF
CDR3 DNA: TGTGCCAGCAGCTCGAGTCAGACAGGGAGGAGTGGCTACACCTTC

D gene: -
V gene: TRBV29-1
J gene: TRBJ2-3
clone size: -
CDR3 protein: CSVPPGGKGDTQYF
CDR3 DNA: TGCAGCGTTCCCCCCGGGGGAAAGGGAGATACGCAGTATTTT

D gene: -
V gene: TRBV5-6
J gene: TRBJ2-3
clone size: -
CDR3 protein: CASSPRGSDTQYF
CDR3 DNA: TGTGCCAGCAGCCCCAGGGGCTCAGATACGCAGTATTTT

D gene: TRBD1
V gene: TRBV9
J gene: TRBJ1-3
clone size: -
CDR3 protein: CASSRDRGNTIYF
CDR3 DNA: TGTGCCAGCAGCCGGGACAGGGGAAACACCATATATTTT

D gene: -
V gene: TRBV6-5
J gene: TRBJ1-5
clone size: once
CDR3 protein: CASGSAVQPQHF
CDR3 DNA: TGTGCCAGCGGAAGCGCCGTTCAGCCCCAGCATTTT

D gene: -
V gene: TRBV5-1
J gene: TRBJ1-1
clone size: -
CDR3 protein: CASSLATSNTEAFF
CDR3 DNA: TGCGCCAGCAGCTTGGCGACATCGAACACTGAAGCTTTCTTT

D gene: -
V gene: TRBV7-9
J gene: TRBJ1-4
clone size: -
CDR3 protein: CASTLDVRRAGTNEKLFF
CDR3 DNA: TGTGCCAGCACCCTAGACGTCCGCAGGGCCGGCACTAATGAAAAACTGTTTTTT

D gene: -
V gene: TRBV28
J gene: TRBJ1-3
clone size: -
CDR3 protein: CASSLWTGDSGNTIYF
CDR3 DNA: TGTGCCAGCAGTTTATGGACGGGGGACTCTGGAAACACCATATATTTT

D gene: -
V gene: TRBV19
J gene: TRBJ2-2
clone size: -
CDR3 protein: CASSYTGELFF
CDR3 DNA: TGTGCCAGTAGCTACACCGGGGAGCTGTTTTTT

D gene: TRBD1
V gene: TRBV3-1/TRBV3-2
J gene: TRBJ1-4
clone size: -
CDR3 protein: CASSRNGQGNEKLFF
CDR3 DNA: TGTGCCAGCAGCCGAAACGGACAGGGCAATGAAAAACTGTTTTTT

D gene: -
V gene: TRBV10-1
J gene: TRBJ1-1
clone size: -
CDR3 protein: CASSGQQNTEAFF
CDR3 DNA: TGCGCCAGCAGTGGACAGCAGAACACTGAAGCTTTCTTT

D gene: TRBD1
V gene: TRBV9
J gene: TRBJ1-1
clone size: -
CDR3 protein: CASSGQGRHTEAFF
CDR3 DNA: TGTGCCAGCAGCGGACAGGGACGGCACACTGAAGCTTTCTTT

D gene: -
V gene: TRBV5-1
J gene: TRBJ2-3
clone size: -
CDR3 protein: CASSLEAVIDTQYF
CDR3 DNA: TGCGCCAGCAGCTTGGAAGCCGTGATAGATACGCAGTATTTT

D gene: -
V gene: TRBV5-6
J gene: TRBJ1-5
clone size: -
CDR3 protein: CASSLKTGKGNQPQHF
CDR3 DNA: TGTGCCAGCAGCTTGAAAACGGGGAAAGGCAATCAGCCCCAGCATTTT

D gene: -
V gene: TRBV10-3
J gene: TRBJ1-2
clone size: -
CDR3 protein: CAISEYEPGNYGYTF
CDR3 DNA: TGTGCCATCAGTGAGTATGAGCCAGGGAACTATGGCTACACCTTC

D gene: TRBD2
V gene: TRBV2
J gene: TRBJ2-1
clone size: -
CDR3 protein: CASRDSGVSYNEQFF
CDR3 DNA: TGTGCCAGCAGGGATAGCGGGGTCTCCTACAATGAGCAGTTCTTC

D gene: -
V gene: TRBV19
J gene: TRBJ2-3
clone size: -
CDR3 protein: CASKDRRQPSTDTQYF
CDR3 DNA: TGTGCCAGTAAAGACAGGAGGCAACCTAGCACAGATACGCAGTATTTT

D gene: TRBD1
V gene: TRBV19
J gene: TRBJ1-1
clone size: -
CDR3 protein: CASSQDRDFAEAFF
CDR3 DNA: TGTGCCAGTAGTCAAGACAGGGACTTCGCTGAAGCTTTCTTT

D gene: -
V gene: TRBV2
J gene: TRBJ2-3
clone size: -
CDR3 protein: CASRVQGLRTDTQYF
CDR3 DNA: TGTGCCAGCAGAGTACAGGGCTTAAGGACAGATACGCAGTATTTT

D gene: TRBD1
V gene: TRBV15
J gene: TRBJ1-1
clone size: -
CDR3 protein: CATSRGQRRSNTEAFF
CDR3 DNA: TGTGCCACTTCTAGGGGGCAGAGGCGATCGAACACTGAAGCTTTCTTT

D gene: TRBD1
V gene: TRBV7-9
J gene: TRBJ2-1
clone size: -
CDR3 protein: CASSLGQGSHNEQFF
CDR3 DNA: TGTGCCAGCAGCTTGGGACAGGGGAGTCACAATGAGCAGTTCTTC

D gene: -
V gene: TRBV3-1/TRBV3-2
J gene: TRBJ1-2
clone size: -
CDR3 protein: CASRAAGGLNGYTF
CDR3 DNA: TGTGCCAGCAGGGCCGCAGGCGGGCTAAATGGCTACACCTTC

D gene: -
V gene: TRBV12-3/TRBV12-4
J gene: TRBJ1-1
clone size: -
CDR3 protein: CASRARNTEAFF
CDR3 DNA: TGTGCCAGCAGGGCCAGGAACACTGAAGCTTTCTTT

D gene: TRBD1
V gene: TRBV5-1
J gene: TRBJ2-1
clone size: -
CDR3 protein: CASSSQGFEQFF
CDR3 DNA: TGCGCCAGCAGTTCACAGGGGTTTGAGCAGTTCTTC

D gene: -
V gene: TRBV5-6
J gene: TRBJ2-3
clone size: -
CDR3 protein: CASRLGRDIDTQYF
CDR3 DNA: TGTGCCAGCAGACTCGGCAGGGATATCGATACGCAGTATTTT

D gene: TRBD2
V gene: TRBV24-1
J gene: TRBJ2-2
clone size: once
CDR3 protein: CATSGAGGRTGELFF
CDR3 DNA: TGTGCCACCAGTGGTGCGGGAGGAAGAACCGGGGAGCTGTTTTTT

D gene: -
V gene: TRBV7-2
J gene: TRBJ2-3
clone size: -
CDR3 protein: CASSLGASEGDTQYF
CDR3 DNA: TGTGCCAGCAGCTTAGGCGCTAGCGAGGGCGATACGCAGTATTTT

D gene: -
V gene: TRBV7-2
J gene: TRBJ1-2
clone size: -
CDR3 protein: CASSSQGRRGYTF
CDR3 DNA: TGTGCCAGCAGCTCCCAGGGCCGGAGAGGCTACACCTTC

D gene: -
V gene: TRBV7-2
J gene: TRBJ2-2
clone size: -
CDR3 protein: CASSFEGHGELFF
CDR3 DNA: TGTGCCAGCAGCTTCGAGGGCCACGGGGAGCTGTTTTTT

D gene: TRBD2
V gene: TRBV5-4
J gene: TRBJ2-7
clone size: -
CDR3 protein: CASSLDILAGGSVEQYF
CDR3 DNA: TGTGCCAGCAGCTTGGACATACTAGCGGGAGGATCAGTCGAGCAGTACTTC

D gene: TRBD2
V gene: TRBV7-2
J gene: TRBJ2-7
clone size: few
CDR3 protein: CASSFLGGTSGSKDEQYF
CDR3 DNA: TGTGCCAGCAGCTTCCTCGGGGGGACTAGCGGGAGTAAAGACGAGCAGTACTTC

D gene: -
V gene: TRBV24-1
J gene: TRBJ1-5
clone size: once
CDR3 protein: CATSDPRQGTYSNQPQHF
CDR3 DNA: TGTGCCACCAGTGACCCCCGCCAGGGCACCTATAGCAATCAGCCCCAGCATTTT

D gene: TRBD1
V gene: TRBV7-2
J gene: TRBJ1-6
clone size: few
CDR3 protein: CASSQGQGVTPLHF
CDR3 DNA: TGTGCCAGCAGCCAGGGACAGGGGGTGACACCCCTCCACTTT

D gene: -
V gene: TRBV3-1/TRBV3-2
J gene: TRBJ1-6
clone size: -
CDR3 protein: CASSPHGSTYNSPLHF
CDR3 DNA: TGTGCCAGCAGCCCCCATGGGAGTACCTATAATTCACCCCTCCACTTT

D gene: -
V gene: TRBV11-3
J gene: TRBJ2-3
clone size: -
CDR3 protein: CASSLSGTDTQYF
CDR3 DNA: TGTGCCAGCAGCTTATCGGGCACAGATACGCAGTATTTT

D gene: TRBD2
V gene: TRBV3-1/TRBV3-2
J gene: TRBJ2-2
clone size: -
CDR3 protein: CASSHLRWERGGWELFF
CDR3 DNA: TGTGCCAGCAGCCATCTCCGTTGGGAGCGGGGGGGCTGGGAGCTGTTTTTT

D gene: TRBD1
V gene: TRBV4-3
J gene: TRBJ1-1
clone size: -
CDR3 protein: CASSHQQGASTEAFF
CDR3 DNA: TGCGCCAGCAGCCACCAACAGGGGGCGAGCACTGAAGCTTTCTTT

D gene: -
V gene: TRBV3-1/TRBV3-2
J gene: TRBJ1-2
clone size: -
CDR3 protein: CASSQEGSYGYTF
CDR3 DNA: TGTGCCAGCAGCCAAGAGGGCAGCTATGGCTACACCTTC

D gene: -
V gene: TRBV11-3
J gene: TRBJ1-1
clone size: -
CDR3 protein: CASSLGVGQEAFF
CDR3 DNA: TGTGCCAGCAGCTTAGGGGTCGGACAGGAAGCTTTCTTT

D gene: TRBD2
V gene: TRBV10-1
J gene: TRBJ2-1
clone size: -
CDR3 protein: CASSEEGTSGSHEQFF
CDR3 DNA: TGCGCCAGCAGTGAGGAGGGGACTAGCGGGAGCCATGAGCAGTTCTTC

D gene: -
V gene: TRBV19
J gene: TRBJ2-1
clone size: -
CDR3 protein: CASSIDIKLAKFF
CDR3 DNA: TGTGCCAGTAGTATAGATATCAAGCTAGCGAAGTTCTTC

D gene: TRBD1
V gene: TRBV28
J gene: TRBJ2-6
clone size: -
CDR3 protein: CASRRGTGANVLTF
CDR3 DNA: TGTGCCAGCAGAAGGGGGACAGGAGCCAACGTCCTGACTTTC

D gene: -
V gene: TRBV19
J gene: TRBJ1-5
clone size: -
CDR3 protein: CASSIADNQPQHF
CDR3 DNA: TGTGCCAGTAGTATAGCAGACAATCAGCCCCAGCATTTT